A selection of T cell receptor beta chains follows, all from one sample in a study of blood T cell repertoires in COVID-19. Here immunoSEQ multiplex PCR was the method, and the copy in TCRdb shows in-frame clones only, minus some. The table lists hundreds of thousands of clones, approximately 86% of them singletons. The sequenced sample consisted of PBMCs or T cells enriched from blood (not recorded which). Every receptor here comes from a woman between 40 and 55 years old with acute COVID-19. The CDR3 runs from the conserved cysteine through the conserved F or W. The order of the fields is clone size, J gene, D gene, V gene, CDR3 length, CDR3 DNA, CDR3 protein. A D gene is named only where the DNA matches it firmly. A row's size may be missing; if present it is once, few, many or a size class.

.,TRBJ2-1,.,TRBV9,16,TGTGCCAGCAGCCTTTTCGGTCAGCGGGCAGGGAATGAGCAGTTCTTC,CASSLFGQRAGNEQFF
few,TRBJ2-1,.,TRBV3-1/TRBV3-2,15,TGTGCCAGCAGCCAAGACAGGGGACTATTCAGGGAGCAGTTCTTC,CASSQDRGLFREQFF
.,TRBJ2-3,.,TRBV2,17,TGTGCCAGCGTCTCCGGGGGAGGAAGGGCAAACACAGATACGCAGTATTTT,CASVSGGGRANTDTQYF
.,TRBJ2-7,TRBD2,TRBV27,15,TGTGCCAGCAGACCGACTAGCGGGAGTAAATACGAGCAGTACTTC,CASRPTSGSKYEQYF
.,TRBJ2-5,.,TRBV24-1,12,TGTGCCACCAGTGACCCCAGTCGGACCCAGTACTTC,CATSDPSRTQYF
.,TRBJ2-3,.,TRBV27,13,TGTGCCAGCGTCTTGCAGGGTACAGATACGCAGTATTTT,CASVLQGTDTQYF
.,TRBJ2-2,.,TRBV9,15,TGTGCCAGCAGCGTAGGACTAGCGAACACCGGGGAGCTGTTTTTT,CASSVGLANTGELFF
.,TRBJ2-2,.,TRBV5-1,16,TGCGCCAGCAGCTTGGGACTACTCACCTACACCGGGGAGCTGTTTTTT,CASSLGLLTYTGELFF
.,TRBJ2-1,.,TRBV19,13,TGTGCCAGTAGGATGAGCGGGTTAAATGAGCAGTTCTTC,CASRMSGLNEQFF
.,TRBJ2-3,.,TRBV6-5,12,TGTGCCAGCCAAAGACTTTCGGGTACGCAGTATTTT,CASQRLSGTQYF
once,TRBJ2-3,TRBD2,TRBV7-2,15,TGTGCCAGCAGCTTAGCGAGCGGGAGGCCAGATACGCAGTATTTT,CASSLASGRPDTQYF
.,TRBJ1-6,TRBD1,TRBV5-4,14,TGTGCCAGCAGACAGGACAGGGGAGGTTCACCCCTCCACTTT,CASRQDRGGSPLHF
.,TRBJ1-6,.,TRBV5-1,15,TGCGCCAGCAGCCTACAACTGCGCGGGAATTCACCCCTCCACTTT,CASSLQLRGNSPLHF
.,TRBJ2-3,.,TRBV9,15,TGTGCCAGCAATTCTGGCGGGATGGGCACAGATACGCAGTATTTT,CASNSGGMGTDTQYF
.,TRBJ2-1,TRBD2,TRBV5-6,17,TGTGCCAGCAGCTTCGGGACTAGCGGGAGGGCCTGGGATGAGCAGTTCTTC,CASSFGTSGRAWDEQFF
.,TRBJ2-7,.,TRBV27,17,TGTGCCAGCAGTGGGGCCGGGGGTAGCGGTAGAGGCTACGAGCAGTACTTC,CASSGAGGSGRGYEQYF
.,TRBJ1-5,.,TRBV6-5,13,TGTGCCAGCAGTATCAGGGCGGATCAGCCCCAGCATTTT,CASSIRADQPQHF
.,TRBJ2-2,.,TRBV2,15,TGTGCCAGCAGTGGGCGGGCCAGGCTCACCGGGGAGCTGTTTTTT,CASSGRARLTGELFF